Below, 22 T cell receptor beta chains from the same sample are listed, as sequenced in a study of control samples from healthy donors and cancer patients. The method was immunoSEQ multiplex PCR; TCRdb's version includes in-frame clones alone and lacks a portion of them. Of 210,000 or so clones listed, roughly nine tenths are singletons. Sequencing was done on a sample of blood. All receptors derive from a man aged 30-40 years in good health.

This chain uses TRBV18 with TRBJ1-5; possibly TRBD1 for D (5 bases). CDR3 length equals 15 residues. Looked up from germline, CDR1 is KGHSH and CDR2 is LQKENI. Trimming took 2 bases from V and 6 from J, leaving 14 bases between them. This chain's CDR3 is CASSPTGIGGQPQHF. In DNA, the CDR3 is TGTGCCAGCTCACCAACAGGCATCGGCGGTCAGCCCCAGCATTTT.

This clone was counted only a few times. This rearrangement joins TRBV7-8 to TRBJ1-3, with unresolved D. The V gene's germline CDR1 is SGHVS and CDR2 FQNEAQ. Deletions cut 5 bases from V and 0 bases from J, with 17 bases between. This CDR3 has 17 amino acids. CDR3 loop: CASSLRLGLNSGNTIYF. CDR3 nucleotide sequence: TGTGCCAGCAGCCTACGGCTAGGGCTGAACTCTGGAAACACCATATATTTT.

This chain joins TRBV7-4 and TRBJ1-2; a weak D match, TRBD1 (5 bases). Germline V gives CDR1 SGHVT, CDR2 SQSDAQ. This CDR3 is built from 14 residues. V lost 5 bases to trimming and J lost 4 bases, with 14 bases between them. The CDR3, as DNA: TGTGCCAGCAGCGCTCGGACAAGAAGCTATGGCTACACCTTC. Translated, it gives CASSARTRSYGYTF.

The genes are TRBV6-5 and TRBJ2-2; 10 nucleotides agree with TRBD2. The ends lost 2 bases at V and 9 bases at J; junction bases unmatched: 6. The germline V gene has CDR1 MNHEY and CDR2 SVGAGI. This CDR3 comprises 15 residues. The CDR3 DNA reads TGTGCCAGCAGTTACGAGCGGGGGGGCATGCGGGAGCTGTTTTTT. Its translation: CASSYERGGMRELFF.

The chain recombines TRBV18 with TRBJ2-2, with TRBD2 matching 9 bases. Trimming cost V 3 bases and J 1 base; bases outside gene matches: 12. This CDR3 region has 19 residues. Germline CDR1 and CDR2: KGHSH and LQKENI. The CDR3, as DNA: TGTGCCAGCTCACCTGTCGTCCTAGCGGGGAATAGGAACACCGGGGAGCTGTTTTTT. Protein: CASSPVVLAGNRNTGELFF.

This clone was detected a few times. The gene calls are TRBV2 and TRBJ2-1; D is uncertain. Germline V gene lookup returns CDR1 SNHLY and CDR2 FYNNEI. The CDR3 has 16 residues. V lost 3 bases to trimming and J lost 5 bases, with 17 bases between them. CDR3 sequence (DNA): TGTGCCAGCAGTGACAGTGCTTTGGCAGACGACAATGAGCAGTTCTTC. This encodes CASSDSALADDNEQFF.

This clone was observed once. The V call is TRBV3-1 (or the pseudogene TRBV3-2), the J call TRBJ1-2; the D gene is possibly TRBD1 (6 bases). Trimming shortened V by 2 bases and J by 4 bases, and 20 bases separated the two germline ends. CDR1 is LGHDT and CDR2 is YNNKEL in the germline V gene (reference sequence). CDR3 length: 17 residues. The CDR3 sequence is CASSQTRTGTSPYGYTF. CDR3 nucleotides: TGTGCCAGCAGCCAAACAAGAACCGGGACAAGCCCCTATGGCTACACCTTC.

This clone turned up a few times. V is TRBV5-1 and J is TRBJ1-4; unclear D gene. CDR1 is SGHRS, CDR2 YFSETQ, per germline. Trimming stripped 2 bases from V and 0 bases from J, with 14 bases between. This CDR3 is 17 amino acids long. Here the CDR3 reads CASSFLSPSTTNEKLFF. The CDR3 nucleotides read TGCGCCAGCAGCTTTTTGTCCCCCTCTACAACTAATGAAAAACTGTTTTTT.

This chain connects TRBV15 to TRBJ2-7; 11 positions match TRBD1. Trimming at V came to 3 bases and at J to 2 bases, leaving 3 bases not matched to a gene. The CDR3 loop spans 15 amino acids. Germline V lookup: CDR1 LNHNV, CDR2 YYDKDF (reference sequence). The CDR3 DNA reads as TGTGCCACCAGCAGCCCGGGACAGGGGGCCTACGAGCAGTACTTC. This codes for CATSSPGQGAYEQYF.

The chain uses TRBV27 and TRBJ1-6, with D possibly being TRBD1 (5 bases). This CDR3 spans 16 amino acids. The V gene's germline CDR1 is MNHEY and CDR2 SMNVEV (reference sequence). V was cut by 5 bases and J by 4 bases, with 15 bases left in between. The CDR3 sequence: CASSRGSPLYNSPLHF. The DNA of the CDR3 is TGTGCCAGCAGTAGGGGTAGCCCATTGTATAATTCACCCCTCCACTTT.

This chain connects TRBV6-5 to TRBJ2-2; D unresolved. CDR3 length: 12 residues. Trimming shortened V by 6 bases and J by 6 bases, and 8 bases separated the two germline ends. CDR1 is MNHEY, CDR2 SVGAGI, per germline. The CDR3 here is CASRVQAGELFF. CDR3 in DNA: TGTGCCAGCAGGGTCCAGGCCGGGGAGCTGTTTTTT.

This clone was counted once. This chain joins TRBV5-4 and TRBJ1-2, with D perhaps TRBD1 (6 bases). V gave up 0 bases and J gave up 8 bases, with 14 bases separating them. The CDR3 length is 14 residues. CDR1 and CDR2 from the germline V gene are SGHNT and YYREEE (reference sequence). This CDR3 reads CASSLGDTPGGYTF. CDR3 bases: TGTGCCAGCAGCTTGGGGGACACCCCAGGGGGCTACACCTTC.

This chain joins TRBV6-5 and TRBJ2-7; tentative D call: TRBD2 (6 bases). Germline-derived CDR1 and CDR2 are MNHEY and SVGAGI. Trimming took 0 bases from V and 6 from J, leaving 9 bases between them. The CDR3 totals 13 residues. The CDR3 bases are TGTGCCAGCAGTTACTCGTGGCGGGGCGAGCAGTACTTC. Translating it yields CASSYSWRGEQYF.

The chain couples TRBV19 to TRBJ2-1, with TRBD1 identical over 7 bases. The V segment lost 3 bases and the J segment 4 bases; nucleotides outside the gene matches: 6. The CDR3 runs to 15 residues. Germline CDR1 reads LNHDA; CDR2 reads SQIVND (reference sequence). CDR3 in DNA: TGTGCCAGTAGTATTTTAGGGGGCCCTTACAATGAGCAGTTCTTC. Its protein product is CASSILGGPYNEQFF.

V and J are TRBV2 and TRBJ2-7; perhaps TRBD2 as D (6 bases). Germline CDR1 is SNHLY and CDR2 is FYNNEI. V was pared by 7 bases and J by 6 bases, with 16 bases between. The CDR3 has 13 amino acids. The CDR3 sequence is CASNPGGRFEQYF. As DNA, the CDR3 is TGTGCCAGCAACCCTGGGGGGAGGTTCGAGCAGTACTTC.

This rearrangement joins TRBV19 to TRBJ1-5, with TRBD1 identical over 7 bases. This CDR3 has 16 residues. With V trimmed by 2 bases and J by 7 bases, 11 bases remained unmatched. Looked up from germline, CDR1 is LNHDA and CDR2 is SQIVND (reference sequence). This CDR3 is CASSIPTRQGGQPQHF. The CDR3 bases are TGTGCCAGTAGTATACCTACGAGACAGGGTGGACAGCCCCAGCATTTT.

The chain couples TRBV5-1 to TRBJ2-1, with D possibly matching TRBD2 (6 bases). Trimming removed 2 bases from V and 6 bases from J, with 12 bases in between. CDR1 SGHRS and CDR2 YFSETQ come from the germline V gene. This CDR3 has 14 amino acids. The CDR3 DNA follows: TGCGCCAGCAGCTTAGTAGCGGCGACCAATGAGCAGTTCTTC. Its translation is CASSLVAATNEQFF.

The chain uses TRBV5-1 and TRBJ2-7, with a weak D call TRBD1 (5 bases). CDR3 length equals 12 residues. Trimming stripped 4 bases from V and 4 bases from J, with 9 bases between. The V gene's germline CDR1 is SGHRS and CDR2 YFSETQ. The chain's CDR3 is CASSTPGYEQYF. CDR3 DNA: TGCGCCAGCAGCACGCCAGGGTACGAGCAGTACTTC.

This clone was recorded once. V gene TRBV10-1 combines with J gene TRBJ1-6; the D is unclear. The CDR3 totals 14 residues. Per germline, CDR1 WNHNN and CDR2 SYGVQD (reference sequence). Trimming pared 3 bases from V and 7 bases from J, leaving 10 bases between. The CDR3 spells CASSELAGNSPLHF. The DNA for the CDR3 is TGCGCCAGCAGTGAACTTGCGGGAAATTCACCCCTCCACTTT.

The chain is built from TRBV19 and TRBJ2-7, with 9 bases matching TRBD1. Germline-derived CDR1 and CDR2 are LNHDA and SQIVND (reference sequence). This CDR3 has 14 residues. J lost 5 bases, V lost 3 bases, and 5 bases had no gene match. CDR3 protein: CASSMAQGANEQYF. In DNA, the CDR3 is TGTGCCAGTAGTATGGCACAGGGGGCCAACGAGCAGTACTTC.

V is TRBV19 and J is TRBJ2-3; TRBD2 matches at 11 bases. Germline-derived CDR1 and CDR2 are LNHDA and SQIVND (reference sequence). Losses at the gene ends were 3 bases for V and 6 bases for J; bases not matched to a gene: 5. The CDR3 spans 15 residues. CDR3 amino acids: CASSITSGGRDTQYF. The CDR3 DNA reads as TGTGCCAGTAGTATTACTAGCGGGGGTCGGGATACGCAGTATTTT.

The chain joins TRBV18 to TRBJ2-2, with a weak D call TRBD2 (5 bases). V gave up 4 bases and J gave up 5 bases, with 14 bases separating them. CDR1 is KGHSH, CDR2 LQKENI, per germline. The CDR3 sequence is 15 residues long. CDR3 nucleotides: TGTGCCAGCTCACGGTACAACTCGGGAACCGGGGAGCTGTTTTTT. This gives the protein CASSRYNSGTGELFF.